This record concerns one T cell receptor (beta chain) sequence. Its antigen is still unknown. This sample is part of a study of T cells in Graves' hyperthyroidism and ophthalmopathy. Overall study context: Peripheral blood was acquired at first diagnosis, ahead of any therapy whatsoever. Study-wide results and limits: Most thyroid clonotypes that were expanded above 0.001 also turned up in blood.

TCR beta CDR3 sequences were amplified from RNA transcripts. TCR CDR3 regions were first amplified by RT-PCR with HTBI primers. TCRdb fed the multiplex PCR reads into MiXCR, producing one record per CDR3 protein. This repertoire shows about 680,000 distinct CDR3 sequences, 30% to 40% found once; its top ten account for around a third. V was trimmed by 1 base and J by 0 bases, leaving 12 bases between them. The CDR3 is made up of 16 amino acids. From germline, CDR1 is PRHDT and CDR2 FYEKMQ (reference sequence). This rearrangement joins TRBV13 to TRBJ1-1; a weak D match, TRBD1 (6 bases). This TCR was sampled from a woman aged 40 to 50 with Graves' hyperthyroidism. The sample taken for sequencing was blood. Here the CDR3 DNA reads TGTGCCAGCAGCTTAGAAACAGGGAGGATGAACACTGAAGCTTTCTTT. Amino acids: CASSLETGRMNTEAFF.